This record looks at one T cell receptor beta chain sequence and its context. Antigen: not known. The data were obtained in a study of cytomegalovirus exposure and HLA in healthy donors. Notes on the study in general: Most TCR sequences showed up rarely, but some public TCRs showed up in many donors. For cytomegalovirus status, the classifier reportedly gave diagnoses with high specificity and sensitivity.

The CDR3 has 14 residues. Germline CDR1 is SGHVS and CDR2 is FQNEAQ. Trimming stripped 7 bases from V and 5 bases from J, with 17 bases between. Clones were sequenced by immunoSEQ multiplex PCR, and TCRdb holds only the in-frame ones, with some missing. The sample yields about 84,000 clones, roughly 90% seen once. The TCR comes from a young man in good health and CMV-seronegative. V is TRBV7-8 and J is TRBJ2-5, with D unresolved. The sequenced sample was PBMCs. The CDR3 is CASTFVTSWETQYF. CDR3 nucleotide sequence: TGTGCCAGCACCTTCGTCACGAGTTGGGAGACCCAGTACTTC.